These 18 T cell receptor beta chains were sequenced from one sample in a study of T cells in Graves' hyperthyroidism and ophthalmopathy. Researchers took RNA transcripts and amplified the TCR beta CDR3 regions from them. The HTBI primer set drove a first-round RT-PCR of the TCR CDR3. TCRdb re-derived calls from the multiplex PCR reads in MiXCR, one entry per CDR3 protein. This sample has about 380,000 distinct CDR3 sequences, with 18% found just once. The sequencing sample was made of blood. All receptors come from a man aged 18 to 30 with Graves' ophthalmopathy.

This clonotype was recorded many times. V is TRBV28 and J is TRBJ2-7; 10 positions match TRBD1. This CDR3 has 18 residues. V was clipped by 5 bases and J by 3 bases; unmatched bases: 16. Germline V gives CDR1 MDHEN, CDR2 SYDVKM. CDR3 protein: CASSRPGQGQSKYYEQYF. As DNA, the CDR3 is TGTGCCAGCAGTCGACCGGGACAGGGGCAGTCGAAATACTACGAGCAGTACTTC.

Only a few counts were recorded for this clonotype. The chain employs TRBV19 and TRBJ1-1, with D possibly matching TRBD1 (5 bases). From germline, CDR1 is LNHDA and CDR2 SQIVND (reference sequence). V was shortened by 3 bases and J by 0 bases, with 14 bases between the two germline ends. There are 16 residues in the CDR3. The CDR3 is CASSILQGFMNTEAFF. The CDR3 DNA sequence: TGTGCCAGTAGTATTCTTCAGGGTTTCATGAACACTGAAGCTTTCTTT. The complete variable domain, with remaining parts taken from reference TRBV19 and TRBJ1-1, reads DGGITQSPKYLFRKEGQNVTLSCEQNLNHDAMYWYRQDPGQGLRLIYYSQIVNDFQKGDIAEGYSVSREKKESFPLTVTSAQKNPTAFYLCASSILQGFMNTEAFFGQGTRLTVV.

This clonotype was recorded at least ten times. The rearrangement uses TRBV5-1 and TRBJ1-2; 8 positions match TRBD1. The junction had 8 bases not matched to a gene; V was cut back by 3 bases and J by 10 bases. The CDR3 is 13 amino acids. The germline V gene has CDR1 SGHRS and CDR2 YFSETQ. The CDR3 bases are TGCGCCAGCAGCTCAGGACAGGGTATTGACTACACCTTC. Amino acid sequence: CASSSGQGIDYTF.

The chain recombines TRBV27 with TRBJ2-7; the D gene is possibly TRBD1 (6 bases). V was pared by 2 bases and J by 2 bases, with 19 bases between. CDR1 MNHEY and CDR2 SMNVEV come from the germline V gene (reference sequence). The CDR3 is made up of 17 amino acids. In DNA form, the CDR3 reads TGTGCCAGCAGTTTAAAGTCTTGGTACAGGGTCGCCTACGAGCAGTACTTC. It yields the protein CASSLKSWYRVAYEQYF.

The genes are TRBV14 and TRBJ1-6; TRBD1 is a possible D gene (5 bases). The V end lost 0 bases, the J end lost 10 bases, and 13 bases lay between the germline ends. The V gene's germline CDR1 is SGHDN and CDR2 FVKESK. The CDR3 contains 15 residues. CDR3 DNA sequence: TGTGCCAGCAGCCAAGAATGGGGGTTAGGGTCACCCCTCCACTTT. This translates into CASSQEWGLGSPLHF.

This clonotype occurred many times. This sequence joins TRBV12-5 and TRBJ1-1, with TRBD1 identical over 9 bases. The germline V gene has CDR1 LGHNT and CDR2 FRNRAP. V lost 1 base and J lost 4; bases outside the gene matches: 7. This CDR3 has 16 amino acids. This chain's CDR3 is CASGLGWDRAATEAFF. The CDR3, as DNA: TGTGCTAGTGGTTTGGGATGGGACAGGGCGGCCACTGAAGCTTTCTTT. Filled out from reference TRBV12-5 and TRBJ1-1, the complete variable domain reads DARVTQTPRHKVTEMGQEVTMRCQPILGHNTVFWYRQTMMQGLELLAYFRNRAPLDDSGMPKDRFSAEMPDATLATLKIQPSEPRDSAVYFCASGLGWDRAATEAFFGQGTRLTVV.

In this sample, this clonotype turned up many times. The rearrangement joins TRBV20-1 to TRBJ1-5; D perhaps matches TRBD1 (5 bases). Germline CDR1 DFQATT, CDR2 SNEGSKA (reference sequence). Trimming left V 4 bases short and J 1 base short, with 11 bases between. The CDR3 has 14 amino acids. CDR3: CSATTVGSNQPQHF. For the CDR3, the DNA is TGCAGTGCTACGACAGTGGGAAGCAATCAGCCCCAGCATTTT.

This clonotype was recorded a few times. J is TRBJ1-3 and V is TRBV12-3 or TRBV12-4; D gene ambiguous. This CDR3 has 17 amino acids. Deletions cut 2 bases from V and 0 bases from J, with 14 bases between. CDR3 DNA sequence: TGTGCCAGCAGTTTAATCTCCACCGCCCGCTCTGGAAACACCATATATTTT. It translates to CASSLISTARSGNTIYF.

This clonotype was recorded many times. The V and J genes are TRBV2 and TRBJ2-3, with TRBD2 identical over 12 bases. CDR1 and CDR2 (germline): SNHLY, FYNNEI. V dropped 4 bases and J dropped 4; count of bases not matched to a gene: 3. The CDR3 loop spans 15 amino acids. Written as DNA, the CDR3 is TGTGCCAGCAGTGTTTCTAGCGGGGGGGCAGATACGCAGTATTTT. Protein sequence: CASSVSSGGADTQYF.

This rearrangement joins TRBV7-2 to TRBJ2-5; a possible D gene is TRBD1 (8 bases). V gave up 5 bases and J gave up 0 bases, with 16 bases separating them. This CDR3 comprises 16 residues. CDR1 and CDR2 from the germline V gene are SGHTA and FQGNSA. The CDR3 nucleotides read TGTGCCAGCAGCCAGGGGGCTAGCGGATACCAAGAGACCCAGTACTTC. This codes for CASSQGASGYQETQYF.

The table lists this clonotype with a few counts. The chain has TRBV4-1 and TRBJ2-7; TRBD2 aligns across 15 bases. CDR1 MGHRA and CDR2 YSYEKL come from the germline V gene. This CDR3 region has 19 residues. V trimming: 3 bases; J trimming: 6 bases; junction bases outside the gene matches: 15. The CDR3 bases are TGCGCCAGCAGCCACCGTGGGACTAGCGGGGGGCTTTACCAAAGCGAGCAGTACTTC. This sequence encodes CASSHRGTSGGLYQSEQYF.

This clonotype was detected many times. The chain employs TRBV7-2 and TRBJ2-7, with D tentatively TRBD1 or TRBD2 (5 bases each). The V end lost 4 bases, the J end lost 5 bases, and 15 bases lay between the germline ends. Germline CDR1 SGHTA, CDR2 FQGNSA. This CDR3 has 14 amino acids. This CDR3 is CASSYNRGAHEQYF. The CDR3 nucleotides read TGTGCCAGCAGCTACAATAGGGGAGCCCACGAGCAGTACTTC.

This clonotype was recorded a few times. The chain couples TRBV28 to TRBJ1-2; D gene unclear. V was shortened by 5 bases and J by 6 bases, with 7 bases between the two germline ends. This CDR3 comprises 11 residues. The germline V gene has CDR1 MDHEN and CDR2 SYDVKM. In nucleotides, the CDR3 is TGTGCCAGCAGTGCCACGGATGGCTACACCTTC. Translated: CASSATDGYTF.

The J gene is TRBJ2-1, the V gene TRBV2, with a tentative D call TRBD1 (6 bases). Deletions cut 6 bases from V and 0 bases from J, with 18 bases between. The CDR3 consists of 17 residues. Germline assignment: CDR1 SNHLY and CDR2 FYNNEI. CDR3 loop: CASSQSRQASSYNEQFF. The CDR3 DNA follows: TGTGCCAGCAGCCAAAGTAGACAGGCGAGCTCCTACAATGAGCAGTTCTTC.

V and J are TRBV7-9 and TRBJ2-7; 9 bases are a match to TRBD2. The CDR3 is 14 amino acids. Germline trimming cut 3 bases from V and 5 bases from J; bases unmatched to any gene: 5. Germline V gene sequence: CDR1 SEHNR, CDR2 FQNEAQ (reference sequence). The CDR3 nucleotides read TGTGCCAGCAGCTTCTTGCGGGAGGGGCACGAGCAGTACTTC. This gives the protein CASSFLREGHEQYF.

The V call is TRBV27, the J call TRBJ2-2, with 9 bases that match TRBD1. Unmatched junction bases numbered 8, after V lost 5 bases and J lost 4 bases. Germline values: CDR1 MNHEY, CDR2 SMNVEV (reference sequence). This CDR3 has 16 residues. CDR3 sequence reads: CASSDLGQGRTGELFF. DNA for the CDR3: TGTGCCAGCAGTGATTTGGGACAGGGACGCACCGGGGAGCTGTTTTTT.

The chain couples TRBV12-3 or TRBV12-4 to TRBJ2-2; tentatively, D is TRBD1 (5 bases). V was clipped by 4 bases and J by 6 bases, with 12 bases between them. This CDR3 is 14 amino acids long. DNA for the CDR3: TGTGCCAGCAGTTGGCAACAGGAGTCCGGGGAGCTGTTTTTT. Amino acid sequence: CASSWQQESGELFF.

The gene calls are TRBV19 and TRBJ1-2, with 7 bases that match TRBD1. With 7 bases clipped from V and 2 bases from J, the junction kept 7 bases outside the gene matches. In germline, CDR1 is LNHDA, CDR2 SQIVND (reference sequence). The CDR3 is made up of 14 amino acids. The CDR3 coding sequence is TGTGCCAGTAAGGACCGACAGGGCAACTATGGCTACACCTTC. This codes for CASKDRQGNYGYTF.